This T cell receptor (beta chain) was identified in a study of control samples from healthy donors and cancer patients. Germline CDR1 and CDR2: SGDLS and YYNGEE. This CDR3 spans 18 amino acids. Between the trimmed V and J ends, which lost 2 bases and 0 bases, there was a span of 17 bases. Method: immunoSEQ multiplex PCR; TCRdb's copy keeps in-frame clones and lacks some. In the table there are some 150,000 clones, roughly 89% of which are singletons. The TCR originated in a man younger than 30 in good health. The source material was blood. The V and J genes are TRBV9 and TRBJ1-4; a weak D match, TRBD1 (6 bases). The DNA for the CDR3 is TGTGCCAGCAGCGTGAGAGGACAGTCCTCTGCAACTAATGAAAAACTGTTTTTT. It encodes CASSVRGQSSATNEKLFF.